These 5 T cell receptor beta chains were sequenced from one sample in a study of vaccination effects on CD4 cells after COVID-19. The culture ran for approximately 9 days before CD4+ T cells were isolated. Participants were given two doses of BNT162b2 or mRNA-1273 vaccine. Clones were sequenced by immunoSEQ multiplex PCR, and TCRdb holds only the in-frame ones, with some missing. Among under 70,000 clones listed, around two thirds were seen once. These receptors' antigens are unknown. Source: CD4+ T cells from PBMCs cultured without peptide, taken after COVID-19 vaccination. Receptor source: a human donor who received a COVID-19 vaccine.

The J gene is TRBJ2-3, the V gene TRBV29-1; 14 bases match TRBD2. Germline V gives CDR1 SQVTM, CDR2 ANQGSEA. The CDR3 has 13 residues. CDR3 in amino acids: CTLGLAGADTQYF. CDR3 sequence (DNA): TGCACCCTGGGACTAGCGGGGGCGGATACGCAGTATTTT.

The V call is TRBV15, the J call TRBJ2-5; perhaps TRBD1 as D (5 bases). CDR1 and CDR2 (germline): LNHNV, YYDKDF (reference sequence). The CDR3 sequence is 14 residues long. V lost 5 bases and J lost 5, with 15 bases in between. This chain's CDR3 is CATSQSQGWETQYF. In DNA, the CDR3 is TGTGCCACCAGCCAAAGTCAGGGTTGGGAGACCCAGTACTTC.

The chain recombines TRBV12-3 or TRBV12-4 with TRBJ2-1; D may correspond to TRBD1 or TRBD2 (5 bases each). V was cut by 6 bases and J by 10 bases, with 13 bases left in between. The CDR3 spans 12 residues. The CDR3 here is CASRTDGAEQFF. The CDR3 DNA sequence: TGTGCCAGCAGAACTGACGGGGCGGAGCAGTTCTTC.

This clone was observed a handful of times. The V call is TRBV18, the J call TRBJ2-2, with D perhaps TRBD2 (6 bases). The ends were cut back, 3 bases at V and 4 bases at J, with 18 bases in the middle. The CDR3 length is 17 residues. Germline V gene lookup returns CDR1 KGHSH and CDR2 LQKENI. The CDR3 here is CASSPQAVSGSTGELFF. CDR3 in DNA: TGTGCCAGCTCACCTCAGGCGGTTTCCGGGAGCACCGGGGAGCTGTTTTTT. The variable domain in full, completed from reference TRBV18 and TRBJ2-2, reads NAGVMQNPRHLVRRRGQEARLRCSPMKGHSHVYWYRQLPEEGLKFMVYLQKENIIDESGMPKERFSAEFPKEGPSILRIQQVVRGDSAAYFCASSPQAVSGSTGELFFGEGSRLTVL.

This chain links TRBV27 with TRBJ2-4; a possible D gene is TRBD1 (6 bases). V lost 3 bases to trimming and J lost 2 bases, with 11 bases between them. The CDR3 totals 15 residues. The germline V gene has CDR1 MNHEY and CDR2 SMNVEV (reference sequence). CDR3: CASSLHQGSKNIQYF. CDR3 nucleotides: TGTGCCAGCAGTTTGCACCAGGGGTCCAAAAACATTCAGTACTTC.